One sample yielded the 4 T cell receptor beta chains listed below, sequenced in a study of blood T cells in healthy people across ages. Alongside a J-beta primer mix, a sample-barcoded 5' primer served in a second PCR lasting roughly 6 to 12 cycles. In TCRdb, the 5' RACE reads were re-called with MiXCR into one record per CDR3 protein. This sample has about 1.4 million distinct CDR3 sequences, with around 59% found just once. The sample taken for sequencing was blood. Receptors originate from a man aged 18 to 29 in good health.

This chain connects TRBV28 to TRBJ2-5, with D perhaps matching TRBD2 (6 bases). The better agreement between TRBJ2-7 and the DNA end casts doubt on the J call. CDR1 and CDR2 (germline): MDHEN, SYDVKM. The CDR3 loop spans 18 amino acids. CDR3 nucleotide sequence: TGTGCCAGCAGTTCCCTTTCTTGGGGGACTCCCACGCCTGGCGAGCAGTACTTC. It translates to CASSSLSWGTPTPGEQYF.

In regard to this clonotype: The junction departs from the called germline gene at one end, perhaps through a read error. The J gene is TRBJ2-7, the V gene TRBV6-2 or TRBV6-3, with 8 bases lining up with TRBD1. The CDR3 extends over 15 amino acids. Germline V CDR1 and CDR2: MNHEY, SVGEGT. This CDR3 is CAGSYPGGLRYEQYF. In nucleotides, the CDR3 is TGTGCCGGCAGTTATCCAGGGGGCCTTCGGTACGAGCAGTACTTC.

This sequence joins TRBV29-1 and TRBJ2-2; 15 bases fit TRBD2. The CDR3 covers 17 residues. The V gene's germline CDR1 is SQVTM and CDR2 ANQGSEA. Trimming at V came to 4 bases and at J to 0 bases, leaving 3 bases not matched to a gene. The CDR3 protein is CSVAGLAGGSNTGELFF. In nucleotides, the CDR3 is TGCAGCGTTGCTGGACTAGCGGGGGGGTCGAACACCGGGGAGCTGTTTTTT.

This chain links TRBV4-1 with TRBJ2-7; possible D gene TRBD1, 6 bases. Trimming shortened V by 3 bases and J by 2 bases, and 14 bases separated the two germline ends. This CDR3 has 15 amino acids. Germline CDR1 is MGHRA and CDR2 is YSYEKL. The CDR3 DNA sequence: TGCGCCAGCAGCCAGATGATGACAGGTCCCTACGAGCAGTACTTC. Its translation: CASSQMMTGPYEQYF.